This TCR beta chain came from a study of OX40 agonist ivuxolimab in advanced cancers. Sequenced by immunoSEQ multiplex PCR; TCRdb stores in-frame clones only, minus some. The sample holds around 26,000 clones, 81% seen once. This clone was counted between two and nine times. Its antigen is not known. Study-wide findings and caveats: Expansion of clones was among the lowest in partial responders at 0.1-3.0 mg/kg.

CDR3 length: 11 residues. Trimming pared 4 bases from V and 6 bases from J, leaving 6 bases between. Germline V gene lookup returns CDR1 SNHLY and CDR2 FYNNEI. This material consisted of CD4+ or CD8+ T cells sorted from blood, taken in a trial of the OX40 agonist ivuxolimab. The TCR comes from an adult with an advanced solid tumor such as melanoma, head and neck, liver or kidney cancer. This chain uses TRBV2 with TRBJ1-1; weak D call: TRBD1 (6 bases). The CDR3 coding sequence is TGTGCCAGCAGTGGGACAGCTGAAGCTTTCTTT. Protein sequence: CASSGTAEAFF.